What follows describes a single T cell receptor beta chain. What it recognizes is unknown. This sample is part of a study of T cell clonotyping in hematopoietic cell transplantation. Assay: immunoSEQ multiplex PCR; the TCRdb copy retains only in-frame clones and omits some. The table includes around 7,000 clones, approximately 94% detected once. V dropped 3 bases and J dropped 5 bases, with 13 bases sitting between them. CDR3 length equals 15 residues. CDR1 is SEHNR, CDR2 FQNEAQ, per germline (reference sequence). Study-wide findings and caveats: Pathologically expanded recipient clonotypes increased progressively from day 30 to day 180 as diversity fell. Without cell sorting, CD4 versus CD8 contributions remain unresolved.

The TCR comes from a male patient in his sixties who had an allogeneic stem cell transplant from an unrelated donor, so T cells may come from the graft donor. Some clones in this sample may be carry-over from other donors' samples. The sequenced sample was peripheral blood mononuclear cells, obtained 30 days after allogeneic stem cell transplant. This rearrangement joins TRBV7-9 to TRBJ2-2, with D perhaps TRBD2 (6 bases). CDR3 loop: CASSFIGLITGELFF. CDR3 coding DNA: TGTGCCAGCAGCTTCATAGGACTAATTACCGGGGAGCTGTTTTTT.